These T cell receptor beta chains were read from a single sample in a study of cytomegalovirus exposure and HLA in healthy donors. The data were produced by immunoSEQ multiplex PCR, yet TCRdb's version contains in-frame clones alone and is incomplete. The sample yields roughly 160,000 clones, approximately 80% seen once. Source material: PBMCs. These receptors came from a boy aged 2 to 9 in good health and CMV-seronegative. Each CDR3 is given with its conserved first and last residue. The D gene is left open where the match is weak. For some rows the clone size is stated as once, few or many, or as a class when expanded; others skip it.

j_call cdr3_length clone_size v_call d_call cdr3_nt cdr3_aa
TRBJ2-7 12 - TRBV19 TRBD1 TGTGCCAGTAGTGGGGACAGCTACGAGCAGTACTTC CASSGDSYEQYF
TRBJ1-5 14 - TRBV28 TRBD1 TGTGCCAGCAGCGGGACAGGGTGGGATCAGCCCCAGCATTTT CASSGTGWDQPQHF
TRBJ2-5 15 - TRBV2 TRBD2 TGTGCCAGCAGTGAACTAGCGGGGGGGGGAGAGACCCAGTACTTC CASSELAGGGETQYF
TRBJ1-4 16 - TRBV12-2 - TGTGCAAGTCGCTTAGCGGTCCAGGGGAGACATGAAAAACTGTTTTTT CASRLAVQGRHEKLFF
TRBJ2-1 17 - TRBV4-1 TRBD2 TGCGCCAGCAGCCAAGATCCTAGCGGGGTCTCCTACAATGAGCAGTTCTTC CASSQDPSGVSYNEQFF
TRBJ2-1 15 - TRBV5-6 - TGTGCCAGCAGCTTGGGGAGCGGACCATACAATGAGCAGTTCTTC CASSLGSGPYNEQFF
TRBJ2-2 16 - TRBV6-5 - TGTGCCAGCAGTTCCCTACTAGCTGAAAACACCGGGGAGCTGTTTTTT CASSSLLAENTGELFF
TRBJ2-3 13 - TRBV5-6 - TGTGCCAGCAGCTTGGGGGCGAGAGATACGCAGTATTTT CASSLGARDTQYF
TRBJ1-1 16 - TRBV7-9 TRBD1 TGTGCCAGCAGCTCCAATCCGGGACAGGGGGTCACTGAAGCTTTCTTT CASSSNPGQGVTEAFF
TRBJ2-5 16 - TRBV28 TRBD1 TGTGCCAGCAGTCACCCACAGGGACAGGGGCCTGAGACCCAGTACTTC CASSHPQGQGPETQYF
TRBJ2-1 13 - TRBV11-3 TRBD2 TGTGCCAGCAGCTTTCTAGCGGACAATGAGCAGTTCTTC CASSFLADNEQFF
TRBJ1-5 18 - TRBV7-9 TRBD1 TGTGCCAGCAGCTTAGCGGGACAGGGGGCCACCTTTAATCAGCCCCAGCATTTT CASSLAGQGATFNQPQHF
TRBJ1-1 13 - TRBV29-1 TRBD1 TGCAGCGTTCGACAGGGGGTGAACACTGAAGCTTTCTTT CSVRQGVNTEAFF
TRBJ2-5 18 - TRBV5-6 TRBD2 TGTGCCAGCAGCCCCGGACTAGCGGGGGGTTGGGACGGAGAGACCCAGTACTTC CASSPGLAGGWDGETQYF
TRBJ1-2 12 - TRBV30 TRBD1 TGTGCCCGACAGGGCCCTAACTATGGCTACACCTTC CARQGPNYGYTF
TRBJ2-1 14 - TRBV4-3 - TGCGCCAGCAGCCAAGATCTAAGCGAGGATGAGCAGTTCTTC CASSQDLSEDEQFF
TRBJ1-2 16 few TRBV6-6 TRBD1 TGTGCCAGCGGGGTTGACAGAGGGGGACAGTTAGCGGGCTACACCTTC CASGVDRGGQLAGYTF
TRBJ1-1 14 - TRBV5-5 - TGTGCCAGCAGCTCGCTAAGGGGTAGGACTGAAGCTTTCTTT CASSSLRGRTEAFF
TRBJ2-3 14 - TRBV2 - TGTGCCAGCAGTGGCGGGATAGAGGGAGATACGCAGTATTTT CASSGGIEGDTQYF
TRBJ2-1 10 - TRBV29-1 - TGCAGCGTCGGGTACAATGAGCAGTTCTTC CSVGYNEQFF
TRBJ1-1 14 - TRBV6-5 - TGTGCCAGCAGTTACTCTTCTGGAGACTTTGATGCTTTCTTT CASSYSSGDFDAFF
TRBJ2-7 15 - TRBV2 TRBD1 TGTGCCAGCGCTACTCCGGGACAGGGATCCTACGAGCAGTACTTC CASATPGQGSYEQYF
TRBJ2-1 16 few TRBV4-2 TRBD2 TGTGCCAGCAGCCAAGATGGCGGGAGCTCCTACAATGAGCAGTTCTTC CASSQDGGSSYNEQFF
TRBJ2-7 12 once TRBV30 TRBD2 TGTGCCTTCAGGGCGGGAGTATACGAGCAGTACTTC CAFRAGVYEQYF
TRBJ2-1 15 - TRBV19 TRBD2 TGTGCCAGTAGTACTCAGCGGGGGGGCTACAATGAGCAGTTCTTC CASSTQRGGYNEQFF
TRBJ1-1 15 - TRBV4-1 TRBD1 TGCGCCAGCAGCCAACCCTCCGAGGGGGCCAGAGAAGCTTTCTTT CASSQPSEGAREAFF
TRBJ1-2 16 once TRBV29-1 - TGCAGCGTCCAAGGGGTCGTCCAGCCCTGGGACTATGGCTACACCTTC CSVQGVVQPWDYGYTF
TRBJ2-7 15 - TRBV18 - TGTGCCAGCTCCCTGTTTGATGGGGTCAGGGACGAGCAGTACTTC CASSLFDGVRDEQYF
TRBJ2-7 14 - TRBV6-1 TRBD1 TGTGCCAGCAGGGGGGACAGGGGCACAGCCGAGCAGTACTTC CASRGDRGTAEQYF
TRBJ2-5 13 - TRBV19 - TGTGCCAGTAGTATGGGACAGTCTAGCGCCGCGTACTTC CASSMGQSSAAYF
TRBJ2-3 17 few TRBV30 TRBD2 TGTGCCTGGAGTGTATGGACTAGCGGGAGTTGGGCAGATACGCAGTATTTT CAWSVWTSGSWADTQYF
TRBJ2-1 15 - TRBV6-5 TRBD2 TGTGCCGTGCAGAGGAATCTAGCGGGTTACAATGAGCAGTTCTTC CAVQRNLAGYNEQFF
TRBJ1-5 13 - TRBV2 - TGTGCCAGCAGTGTATCAGGGAATCAGCCCCAGCATTTT CASSVSGNQPQHF
TRBJ1-1 16 - TRBV4-3 TRBD1 TGCGCCAGCAGCCAAGTGGGAGGACAGGGCCTCGGCGAAGCTTTCTTT CASSQVGGQGLGEAFF
TRBJ1-4 18 - TRBV27 - TGTGCCAGCAGTTTCCTACCGGTTGGGCGATCAACTAATGAAAAACTGTTTTTT CASSFLPVGRSTNEKLFF
TRBJ1-2 14 - TRBV19 TRBD1 TGTGCCAGTAGCGACAGGGTTTGGGTTTATGGCTACACCTTC CASSDRVWVYGYTF
TRBJ1-2 13 - TRBV5-4 TRBD1 TGTGCCAGCAGCTTGGACAGGGGGAAGTCGTACACCTTC CASSLDRGKSYTF
TRBJ2-3 15 - TRBV4-1 TRBD2 TGCGCCAGCAGAGAACTAGCGGGAGGCGCAGATACGCAGTATTTT CASRELAGGADTQYF
TRBJ2-5 13 - TRBV7-2 - TGTGCCAGCAGCTTAGGTCAGAAAGAGACCCAGTACTTC CASSLGQKETQYF
TRBJ1-3 13 - TRBV27 - TGTGCCAGCAGTTCTAGCCCTGGAAACACCATATATTTT CASSSSPGNTIYF
TRBJ1-6 14 - TRBV6-6 TRBD1 TGTGCCAGCAGTCTGGACAGGCTAAATTCACCCCTCCACTTT CASSLDRLNSPLHF
TRBJ2-5 22 few TRBV7-6 TRBD2 TGTGCCAGCAGCTTAGCTTGGTGGAGTGCGGGAGGGCCAGGGTTGGGACAAGAGACCCAGTACTTC CASSLAWWSAGGPGLGQETQYF
TRBJ2-1 16 - TRBV19 TRBD2 TGTGCCAGTACCCCGGGACTAGCGGGAGCTTACAATGAGCAGTTCTTC CASTPGLAGAYNEQFF
TRBJ2-5 12 - TRBV18 - TGTGCCAGCTCACCAGCTCGAGGGACCCAGTACTTC CASSPARGTQYF
TRBJ2-5 14 - TRBV4-3 - TGCGCCAGCAGCCAAGGGGGGGTAACGGAGACCCAGTACTTC CASSQGGVTETQYF
TRBJ1-2 14 - TRBV30 - TGTGCCTGGAGCGAAGGACTCTCTAACTATGGCTACACCTTC CAWSEGLSNYGYTF
TRBJ1-4 16 - TRBV4-3 TRBD1 TGCGCCAGCAGCCAAGATCCTACAGGGGAATATGAAAAACTGTTTTTT CASSQDPTGEYEKLFF
TRBJ2-5 15 - TRBV28 TRBD1 TGTGCCAGCAGTTTAGCAGGGGGTGGTCAAGAGACCCAGTACTTC CASSLAGGGQETQYF
TRBJ1-1 15 - TRBV6-1 - TGTGCCAGCAGTGAAAACCCGGGGGGAGGCACTGAAGCTTTCTTT CASSENPGGGTEAFF
TRBJ1-1 12 - TRBV19 - TGTGCCAGTACCATAGGAGTGCTTGAAGCTTTCTTT CASTIGVLEAFF
TRBJ2-5 16 once TRBV6-5 TRBD2 TGTGCCAGCAGTTACGTCTATGGGCGGGAGGTCGGAGAGCAGTACTTC CASSYVYGREVGEQYF
TRBJ1-2 13 - TRBV7-9 TRBD1 TGTGCCAGCAGCGCAACAGGGGTCCATGGCTACACCTTC CASSATGVHGYTF
TRBJ2-5 17 - TRBV5-1 TRBD2 TGCGCCAGCCGTCCGCTTACTAGCGGGAGGGCCGGGGAGACCCAGTACTTC CASRPLTSGRAGETQYF
TRBJ1-2 14 - TRBV10-3 - TGTGCCATCAGTGACCCCAGAGGTAACTATGGCTACACCTTC CAISDPRGNYGYTF
TRBJ2-1 15 - TRBV9 - TGTGCCAGCAGCCCCCAAGGGGGTTCCGACAATGAGCAGTTCTTC CASSPQGGSDNEQFF
TRBJ1-6 16 once TRBV30 - TGTGCCTGGAGCCCGTCCCGAGCGAGCTTAAAATCACCCCTCCACTTT CAWSPSRASLKSPLHF
TRBJ2-3 15 once TRBV5-4 TRBD2 TGTGCCAGCAGCTTGGTAGCGGGAAGCACAGATACGCAGTATTTT CASSLVAGSTDTQYF